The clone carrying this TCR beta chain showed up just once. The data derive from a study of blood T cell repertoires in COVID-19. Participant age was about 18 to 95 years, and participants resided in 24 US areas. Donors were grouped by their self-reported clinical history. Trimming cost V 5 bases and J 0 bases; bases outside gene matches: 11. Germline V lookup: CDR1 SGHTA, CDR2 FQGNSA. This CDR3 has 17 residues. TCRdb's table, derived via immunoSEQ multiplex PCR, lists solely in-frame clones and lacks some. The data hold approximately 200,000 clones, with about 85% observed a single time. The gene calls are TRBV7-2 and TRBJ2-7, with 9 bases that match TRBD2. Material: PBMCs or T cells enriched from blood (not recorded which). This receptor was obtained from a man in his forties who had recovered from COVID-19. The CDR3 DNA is TGTGCCAGCAGCCCATGGGCTAGCGGGATTGTCTCCTACGAGCAGTACTTC. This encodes CASSPWASGIVSYEQYF. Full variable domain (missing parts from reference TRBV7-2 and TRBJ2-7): GAGVSQSPSNKVTEKGKDVELRCDPISGHTALYWYRQSLGQGLEFLIYFQGNSAPDKSGLPSDRFSAERTGGSVSTLTIQRTQQEDSAVYLCASSPWASGIVSYEQYFGPGTRLTVT.